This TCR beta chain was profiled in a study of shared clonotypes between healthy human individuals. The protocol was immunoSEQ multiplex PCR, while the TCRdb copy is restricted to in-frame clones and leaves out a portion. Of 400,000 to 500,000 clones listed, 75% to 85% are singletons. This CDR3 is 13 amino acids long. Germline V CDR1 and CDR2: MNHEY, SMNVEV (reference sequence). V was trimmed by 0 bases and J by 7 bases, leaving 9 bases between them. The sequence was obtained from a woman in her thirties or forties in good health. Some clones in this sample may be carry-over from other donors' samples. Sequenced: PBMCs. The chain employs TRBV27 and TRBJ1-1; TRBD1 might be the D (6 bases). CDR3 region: CASSLSPRGEAFF. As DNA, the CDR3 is TGTGCCAGCAGTTTATCTCCCAGGGGTGAAGCTTTCTTT.